Listed here are 26 T cell receptor beta chains from one sample, sequenced in a study of blood T cell repertoires in COVID-19. Clones were sequenced by immunoSEQ multiplex PCR, and TCRdb holds only the in-frame ones, with some missing. The repertoire holds some 390,000 clones, with roughly 91% as singletons. Sequenced: PBMCs or T cells enriched from blood (not recorded which). These receptors were taken from a woman in her 30s who had recovered from COVID-19.

This clone has more than one count but fewer than ten. This chain joins TRBV27 and TRBJ2-1; 14 bases match TRBD2. V lost 5 bases to trimming and J lost 1 base; unmatched junction nucleotides: 7. Germline V lookup: CDR1 MNHEY, CDR2 SMNVEV (reference sequence). The length of the CDR3 is 18 residues. For the CDR3, the DNA is TGTGCCAGCAGTCCTGGGGGACTAGCGGGAGTGTCCTACAATGAGCAGTTCTTC. It is translated as CASSPGGLAGVSYNEQFF.

This clone was found once. The chain links TRBV5-1 to TRBJ2-3, with 7 bases lining up with TRBD2. V was clipped by 1 base and J by 5 bases; unmatched bases: 4. Germline loops: CDR1 SGHRS, CDR2 YFSETQ. This CDR3 has 14 residues. The chain's CDR3 is CASSLTSELDTQYF. The CDR3 nucleotides are TGCGCCAGCAGCTTGACTAGCGAGTTAGATACGCAGTATTTT.

The rearrangement joins TRBV28 to TRBJ2-7; 8 positions agree with TRBD1. Germline CDR1 reads MDHEN; CDR2 reads SYDVKM. With 2 bases clipped from V and 0 bases from J, the junction kept 15 bases outside the gene matches. The CDR3 totals 19 residues. The CDR3 sequence: CASSLTPWAGGNSSYEQYF. CDR3 nucleotide sequence: TGTGCCAGCAGTTTAACCCCTTGGGCAGGGGGCAACAGCTCCTACGAGCAGTACTTC.

This chain joins TRBV19 and TRBJ1-1; no definite D call. CDR3 length equals 15 residues. Germline CDR1 LNHDA, CDR2 SQIVND (reference sequence). V was trimmed by 7 bases and J by 1 base, leaving 16 bases between them. CDR3 loop: CASTSLGVSNTEAFF. In DNA form, the CDR3 reads TGTGCCAGTACGAGCCTGGGAGTTTCGAACACTGAAGCTTTCTTT.

The chain has TRBV6-2 or TRBV6-3 and TRBJ2-7; 7 bases agree with TRBD2. After removal of 2 bases from V and 3 bases from J, the junction contained 4 bases not matched to a gene. This CDR3 is 14 amino acids long. Germline CDR1 reads MNHEY; CDR2 reads SVGEGT. The CDR3 here is CASSYRDYLYEQYF. The CDR3 coding sequence is TGTGCCAGCAGTTACCGGGACTACCTCTACGAGCAGTACTTC.

The sample holds one count of this clone. The CDR3 here is CAGPGGLNTEAFF. The CDR3 DNA sequence: TGTGCCGGACCAGGGGGCTTGAACACTGAAGCTTTCTTT. The chain recombines TRBV19 with TRBJ1-1; 8 nucleotides match TRBD1. The germline V gene has CDR1 LNHDA and CDR2 SQIVND (reference sequence). The CDR3 has 13 amino acids. The ends lost 11 bases at V and 0 bases at J; junction bases unmatched: 5.

The chain uses TRBV7-2 and TRBJ1-1; TRBD1 matches at 7 bases. V dropped 4 bases and J dropped 4; count of bases not matched to a gene: 3. Germline assignment: CDR1 SGHTA and CDR2 FQGNSA. The CDR3 has 13 residues. The CDR3 protein is CASSSQGGTEAFF. The CDR3 nucleotides are TGTGCCAGCAGCTCCCAGGGGGGCACTGAAGCTTTCTTT.

The J gene is TRBJ1-2, the V gene TRBV10-3; 11 bases line up with TRBD1. V lost 5 bases to trimming and J lost 3 bases; unmatched junction nucleotides: 11. Germline assignment: CDR1 ENHRY and CDR2 SYGVKD. The CDR3 is made up of 17 amino acids. DNA of the CDR3: TGTGCCATCAGTTCAGTCCGTCCGGGACAGGGGGACTATGGCTACACCTTC. It translates to CAISSVRPGQGDYGYTF.

The CDR3: CAIRFEGGQGYTF. In nucleotides, the CDR3 is TGTGCCATCAGGTTCGAGGGGGGGCAAGGCTACACCTTC. The gene calls are TRBV10-3 and TRBJ1-2; perhaps TRBD1 as D (6 bases). V was shortened by 6 bases and J by 8 bases, with 16 bases between the two germline ends. The CDR3 length is 13 residues. CDR1 is ENHRY and CDR2 is SYGVKD in the germline V gene.

The V call is TRBV5-1, the J call TRBJ1-2, with D possibly TRBD1 on 6 matching bases. This CDR3 region has 14 residues. The V end lost 6 bases, the J end lost 4 bases, and 16 bases lay between the germline ends. Per the germline V gene, CDR1 is SGHRS and CDR2 is YFSETQ. CDR3 in amino acids: CASTVSQGSYGYTF. CDR3 nucleotide sequence: TGCGCCAGCACGGTCAGCCAGGGGTCCTATGGCTACACCTTC.

The chain has TRBV27 and TRBJ1-5; possible D gene TRBD1, 5 bases. Germline CDR1 and CDR2: MNHEY and SMNVEV (reference sequence). This CDR3 comprises 14 residues. Trimming left V 3 bases short and J 4 bases short, with 10 bases between. The DNA of the CDR3 is TGTGCCAGCAGTTTTATTGGGGGGAATCAGCCCCAGCATTTT. Amino acids: CASSFIGGNQPQHF.

CDR3 sequence (DNA): TGTGCCAGCAAGATCAGGTTATCGAATCAGCCCCAGCATTTT. Its translation is CASKIRLSNQPQHF. V usage is TRBV5-6 and J usage is TRBJ1-5, with no clear D. Germline CDR1 reads SGHDT; CDR2 reads YYEEEE. There are 14 residues in the CDR3. Trimming removed 6 bases from V and 4 bases from J, with 14 bases in between.

The chain links TRBV19 to TRBJ1-3; D gene uncertain. With 9 bases removed from V and 1 base from J, the gap between germline ends came to 4 bases. Looked up from germline, CDR1 is LNHDA and CDR2 is SQIVND (reference sequence). The CDR3 has 11 residues. Here the CDR3 reads CASQSGNTIYF. CDR3 coding DNA: TGTGCCAGCCAGTCTGGAAACACCATATATTTT.

The chain carries TRBV2 and TRBJ2-7; 15 bases are a match to TRBD2. The V gene's germline CDR1 is SNHLY and CDR2 FYNNEI. The CDR3 contains 19 residues. V was pared by 8 bases and J by 2 bases, with 16 bases of the junction left unmatched. The CDR3 region is CASHSPGLAGGGEPYEQYF. The CDR3 DNA follows: TGTGCCAGCCACTCTCCCGGACTAGCGGGGGGGGGAGAGCCCTACGAGCAGTACTTC.

The chain combines TRBV12-3 or TRBV12-4 with TRBJ1-4, with a possible D match to TRBD1 (5 bases). The CDR3 is made up of 11 amino acids. Deletions cut 9 bases from V and 13 bases from J, with 15 bases between. Written as DNA, the CDR3 is TGTGCCAGTCGACAGAGGAAGGGACTGTTTTTT. It translates to CASRQRKGLFF.

The V gene is TRBV27, the J gene TRBJ2-7; D perhaps matches TRBD2 (6 bases). Germline CDR1 MNHEY, CDR2 SMNVEV (reference sequence). Deletions cut 3 bases from V and 4 bases from J, with 13 bases between. The CDR3 runs 14 residues. CDR3 coding DNA: TGTGCCAGCAGTTTCAGAGTGGGGAGGTACGAGCAGTACTTC. Translated: CASSFRVGRYEQYF.

CDR3 protein: CASQVSGNEQFF. The CDR3 nucleotides read TGTGCCAGCCAGGTTAGTGGGAATGAGCAGTTCTTC. The chain employs TRBV13 and TRBJ2-1; D is undetermined. The germline V and J ends were trimmed by 8 bases and 7 bases, with 12 bases remaining between them. Germline V gives CDR1 PRHDT, CDR2 FYEKMQ (reference sequence). The CDR3 loop spans 12 amino acids.

This clone has a handful of counts. The J gene is TRBJ2-7, the V gene TRBV4-2; D is unresolved. Trimming took 1 base from V and 8 from J, leaving 15 bases between them. The V gene's germline CDR1 is LGHNA and CDR2 YNFKEQ. The CDR3 totals 14 residues. In DNA, the CDR3 is TGTGCCAGCAGCCAAGTTCTTGGCCACCAGAAGCAGTACTTC. As protein: CASSQVLGHQKQYF.

The chain carries TRBV19 and TRBJ2-7, with 8 bases identical to TRBD1. The CDR3 is made up of 13 amino acids. Germline CDR1 reads LNHDA; CDR2 reads SQIVND (reference sequence). Trimming took 3 bases from V and 6 from J; bases not matched to a gene: 4. The CDR3 spells CASSINRGSEQYF. The CDR3 coding sequence is TGTGCCAGTAGTATCAACAGGGGGTCCGAGCAGTACTTC.

The chain has TRBV7-8 and TRBJ2-2, with a possible D match to TRBD1 (6 bases). The V and J ends lost 4 bases and 0 bases respectively, with 15 bases between them. The CDR3 covers 17 residues. From germline, CDR1 is SGHVS and CDR2 FQNEAQ. The CDR3 DNA sequence: TGTGCCAGCAGCTCATCGAACAGGGTTACGAACACCGGGGAGCTGTTTTTT. It yields the protein CASSSSNRVTNTGELFF. Full variable domain (rest looked up from reference TRBV7-8 and TRBJ2-2): GAGVSQSPRYKVAKRGQDVALRCDPISGHVSLFWYQQALGQGPEFLTYFQNEAQLDKSGLPSDRFFAERPEGSVSTLKIQRTQQEDSAVYLCASSSSNRVTNTGELFFGEGSRLTVL.

The chain is built from TRBV12-3 or TRBV12-4 and TRBJ1-4; possible D gene TRBD1, 5 bases. The CDR3 length is 12 residues. Trimming took off 6 bases at V and 11 bases at J, with 13 bases between the two ends. CDR3 sequence (DNA): TGTGCCAGCAGCGGCGGGGGGGGTAAACTGTTTTTT. Protein: CASSGGGGKLFF.

This chain joins TRBV3-1 (or the pseudogene TRBV3-2) and TRBJ1-2; TRBD1 is a possible D gene (6 bases). The CDR3 totals 12 residues. CDR1 is LGHDT and CDR2 is YNNKEL in the germline V gene (reference sequence). V shed 1 base and J shed 8 bases, with 8 bases lying between them. The CDR3 here is CASSQGGQGYTF. CDR3 bases: TGTGCCAGCAGCCAAGGGGGGCAGGGCTACACCTTC.

The CDR3 here is CAWSGGMGNQPQHF. The DNA for the CDR3 is TGTGCCTGGAGCGGGGGGATGGGCAATCAGCCCCAGCATTTT. The gene calls are TRBV30 and TRBJ1-5; a weak D match, TRBD1 (5 bases). Germline values: CDR1 GTSNPN, CDR2 SVGIG (reference sequence). The CDR3 covers 14 residues. V was shortened by 3 bases and J by 2 bases, with 11 bases between the two germline ends.

The chain uses TRBV6-5 and TRBJ2-2; 7 bases are shared with TRBD1. The junction had 7 bases not matched to a gene; V was cut back by 5 bases and J by 4 bases. Germline loops: CDR1 MNHEY, CDR2 SVGAGI. The CDR3 runs to 15 residues. The CDR3 DNA sequence: TGTGCCAGCAGTCCGAGGGGGACAGTCACCGGGGAGCTGTTTTTT. Protein: CASSPRGTVTGELFF.

CDR3: CASSLPGQGYEQFF. CDR3 nucleotides: TGTGCCAGCAGCTTGCCGGGACAGGGGTATGAGCAGTTCTTC. The chain recombines TRBV5-8 with TRBJ2-1, with TRBD1 identical over 10 bases. In germline, CDR1 is SGHTS, CDR2 YDEGEE. The ends lost 1 base at V and 8 bases at J; junction bases unmatched: 3. The CDR3 is 14 residues long.

The chain is built from TRBV7-2 and TRBJ1-1; perhaps TRBD1 as D (5 bases). Between the trimmed V and J ends, which lost 1 base and 0 bases, there was a span of 9 bases. The germline CDR1 and CDR2 sequences are SGHTA and FQGNSA. CDR3 length equals 15 residues. The CDR3 here is CASSLVDRVNTEAFF. The CDR3 region has the DNA TGTGCCAGCAGCTTAGTTGACAGAGTGAACACTGAAGCTTTCTTT.